The entry that follows covers one T cell receptor beta chain sequence. Sequencing used immunoSEQ v3.0 at survey level. TCRdb's copy holds only in-frame clones and misses some; the assay was immunoSEQ multiplex PCR. The table has about 22,000 clones, over 65% seen once. Trimming shortened V by 4 bases and J by 0 bases, and 13 bases separated the two germline ends. The CDR3 extends over 17 amino acids. Looked up from germline, CDR1 is SNHLY and CDR2 is FYNNEI. These data originate in a study of long-term antiretroviral therapy in people with HIV. As for the study in general: Some samples came about a decade before the 2015 immediate-ART recommendation, and these were the earliest.

V is TRBV2 and J is TRBJ2-6, with D hard to call. This sample comprised unsorted PBMCs, obtained 5.9 years after starting antiretroviral therapy. This clonotype originated in a man aged 30 to 45 with HIV. CDR3 loop: CASSGTPARSGANVLTF. DNA for the CDR3: TGTGCCAGCAGTGGGACCCCCGCCCGCTCTGGGGCCAACGTCCTGACTTTC.